One sample yielded the 7 T cell receptor beta chains listed below, sequenced in a study of blood T cell repertoires in COVID-19. TCRdb's copy holds only in-frame clones and misses some; the assay was immunoSEQ multiplex PCR. The sample includes 150,000 to 200,000 clones, roughly 90% of them seen just once. The sample taken for sequencing was peripheral blood. Source of these receptors: a man in his fifties or sixties with acute or convalescent COVID-19.

The chain uses TRBV9 and TRBJ1-6, with TRBD1 matching over 7 bases. The germline V gene has CDR1 SGDLS and CDR2 YYNGEE. The junction had 0 bases not matched to a gene; V was cut back by 7 bases and J by 5 bases. The CDR3 runs 12 residues. In nucleotides, the CDR3 is TGTGCCAGCGGACAGGATAATTCACCCCTCCACTTT. It yields the protein CASGQDNSPLHF.

A word on this clone: The sample contains more than one DNA sequence encoding this CDR3. The chain carries TRBV7-2 and TRBJ1-5; D remains ambiguous. Trimming shortened V by 2 bases and J by 0 bases, and 8 bases separated the two germline ends. Germline CDR1 SGHTA, CDR2 FQGNSA. The CDR3 is made up of 15 amino acids. The CDR3: CASSLNIYSNQPQHF. CDR3 sequence (DNA): TGTGCCAGCAGCTTAAATATTTATAGCAATCAGCCCCAGCATTTT.

V is TRBV14 and J is TRBJ2-2, with D hard to call. Germline V gene lookup returns CDR1 SGHDN and CDR2 FVKESK. The CDR3 sequence is 14 residues long. V gave up 0 bases and J gave up 13 bases, with 15 bases separating them. CDR3 in DNA: TGTGCCAGCAGCCAAGATAATCAATATGCCGGGCTGTTTTTT. Translation gives CASSQDNQYAGLFF.

This clone appeared a few times. This sequence joins TRBV5-8 and TRBJ1-5; 8 nucleotides align to TRBD1. The CDR3 is made up of 14 amino acids. The V and J ends lost 5 bases and 8 bases, in that order; junction bases with no gene match: 9. CDR1 and CDR2 (germline): SGHTS, YDEGEE. Written as DNA, the CDR3 is TGTGCCAGCAGAGGGGGGACAGGCATGGAGCCCCAGCATTTT. Protein: CASRGGTGMEPQHF.

The table lists this clone with a few counts. V usage is TRBV11-1 and J usage is TRBJ1-1; tentatively, D is TRBD1 (5 bases). Trimming took 1 base from V and 5 from J, leaving 8 bases between them. The germline V gene has CDR1 SGHAT and CDR2 FQDESV (reference sequence). The CDR3 has 13 amino acids. The CDR3 bases are TGTGCCAGCAGCTTAGGACAGAGAACTGAAGCTTTCTTT. Translated, it gives CASSLGQRTEAFF.

V is TRBV5-8 and J is TRBJ1-1; D not certain. The CDR3 runs 16 residues. Looked up from germline, CDR1 is SGHTS and CDR2 is YDEGEE. The ends were cut back, 0 bases at V and 0 bases at J, with 12 bases in the middle. The CDR3 is CASSLVTSYMNTEAFF. The CDR3 DNA follows: TGTGCCAGCAGCTTGGTTACATCGTACATGAACACTGAAGCTTTCTTT.

The chain combines TRBV2 with TRBJ1-2; 10 positions agree with TRBD1. This CDR3 region has 14 residues. V lost 4 bases to trimming and J lost 6 bases; unmatched junction nucleotides: 5. CDR1 is SNHLY and CDR2 is FYNNEI in the germline V gene. CDR3 in DNA: TGTGCCAGCAGTGGACAGGGGGCAAAGGATGGCTACACCTTC. This gives the protein CASSGQGAKDGYTF.